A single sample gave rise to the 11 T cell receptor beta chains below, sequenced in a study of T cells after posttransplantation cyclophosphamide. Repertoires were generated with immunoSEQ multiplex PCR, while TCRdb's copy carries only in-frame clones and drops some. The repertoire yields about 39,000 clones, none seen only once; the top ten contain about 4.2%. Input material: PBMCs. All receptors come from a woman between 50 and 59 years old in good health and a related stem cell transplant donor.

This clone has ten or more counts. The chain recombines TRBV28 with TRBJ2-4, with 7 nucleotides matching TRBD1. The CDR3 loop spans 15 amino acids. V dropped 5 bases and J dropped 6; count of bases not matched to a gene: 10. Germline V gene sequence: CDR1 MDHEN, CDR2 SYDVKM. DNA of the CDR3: TGTGCCAGCAGTCGGATACAGGGGAAGGGAAACATTCAGTACTTC. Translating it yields CASSRIQGKGNIQYF.

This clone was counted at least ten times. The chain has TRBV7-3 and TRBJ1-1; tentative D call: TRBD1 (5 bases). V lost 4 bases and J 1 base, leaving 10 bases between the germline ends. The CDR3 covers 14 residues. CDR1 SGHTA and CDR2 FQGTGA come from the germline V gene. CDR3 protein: CASSSHGGNTEAFF. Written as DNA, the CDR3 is TGTGCCAGCAGCTCCCACGGGGGGAACACTGAAGCTTTCTTT.

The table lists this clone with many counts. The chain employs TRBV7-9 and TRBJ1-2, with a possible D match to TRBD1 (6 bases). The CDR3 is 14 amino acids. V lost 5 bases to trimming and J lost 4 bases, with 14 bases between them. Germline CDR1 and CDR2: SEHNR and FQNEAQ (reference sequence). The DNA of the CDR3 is TGTGCCAGCAGCCCTACGGACAGCCCCTATGGCTACACCTTC. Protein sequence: CASSPTDSPYGYTF.

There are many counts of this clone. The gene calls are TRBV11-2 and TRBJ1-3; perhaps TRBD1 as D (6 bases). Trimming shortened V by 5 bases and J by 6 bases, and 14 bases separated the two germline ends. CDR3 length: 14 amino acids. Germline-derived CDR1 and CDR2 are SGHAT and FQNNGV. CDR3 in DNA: TGTGCCAGCAGCCTAGGGGGGGTAATAAACACCATATATTTT. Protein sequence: CASSLGGVINTIYF.

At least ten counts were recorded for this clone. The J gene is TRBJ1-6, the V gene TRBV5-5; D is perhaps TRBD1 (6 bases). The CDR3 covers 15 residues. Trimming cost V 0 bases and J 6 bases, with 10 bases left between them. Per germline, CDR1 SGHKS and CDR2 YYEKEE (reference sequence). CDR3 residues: CASSLVTGTNSPLHF. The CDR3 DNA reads TGTGCCAGCAGCTTGGTTACAGGGACTAATTCACCCCTCCACTTT.

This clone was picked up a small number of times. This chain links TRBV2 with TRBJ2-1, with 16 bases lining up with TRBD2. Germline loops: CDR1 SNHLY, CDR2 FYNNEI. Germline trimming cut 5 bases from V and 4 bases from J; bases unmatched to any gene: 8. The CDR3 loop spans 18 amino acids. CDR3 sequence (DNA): TGTGCCAGCAGTCAGGGACTAGCGGGGGGGCTTGGATACAATGAGCAGTTCTTC. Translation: CASSQGLAGGLGYNEQFF.

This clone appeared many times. The CDR3 bases are TGTGCCAGCAGCTCTAGCGGGGGCGGCGCAGATACGCAGTATTTT. This encodes CASSSSGGGADTQYF. This chain connects TRBV7-3 to TRBJ2-3; 10 bases are shared with TRBD2. The V gene end was trimmed by 4 bases and the J gene end by 4 bases; junction bases not matched to a gene: 5. The germline CDR1 and CDR2 sequences are SGHTA and FQGTGA. The CDR3 is made up of 15 amino acids.

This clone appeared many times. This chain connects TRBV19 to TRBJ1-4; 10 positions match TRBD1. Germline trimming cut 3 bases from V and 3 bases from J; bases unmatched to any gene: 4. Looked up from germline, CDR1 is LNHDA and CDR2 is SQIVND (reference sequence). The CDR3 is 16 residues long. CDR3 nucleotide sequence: TGTGCCAGTAGTATGAGACAGGGGGCGCCTAATGAAAAACTGTTTTTT. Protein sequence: CASSMRQGAPNEKLFF.

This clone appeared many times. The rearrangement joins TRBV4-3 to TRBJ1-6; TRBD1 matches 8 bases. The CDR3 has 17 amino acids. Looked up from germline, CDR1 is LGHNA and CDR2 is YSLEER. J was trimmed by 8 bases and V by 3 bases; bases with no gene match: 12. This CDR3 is CASSHEPRQGIDSPLHF. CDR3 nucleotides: TGCGCCAGCAGCCACGAACCCAGACAGGGGATCGATTCACCCCTCCACTTT.

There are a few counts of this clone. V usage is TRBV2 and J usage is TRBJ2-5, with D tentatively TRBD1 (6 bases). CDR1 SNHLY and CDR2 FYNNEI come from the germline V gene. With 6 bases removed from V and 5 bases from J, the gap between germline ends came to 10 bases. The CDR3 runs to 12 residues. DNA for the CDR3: TGTGCCAGCAGAGCAACAGGGGAGACCCAGTACTTC. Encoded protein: CASRATGETQYF.

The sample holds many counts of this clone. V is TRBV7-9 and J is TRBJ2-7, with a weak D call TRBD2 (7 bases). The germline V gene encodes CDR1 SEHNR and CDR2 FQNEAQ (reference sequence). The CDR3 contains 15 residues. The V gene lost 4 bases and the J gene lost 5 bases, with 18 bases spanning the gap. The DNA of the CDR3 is TGTGCCAGCAGCTCAGGCCGGGGGGCGCATGACGAGCAGTACTTC. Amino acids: CASSSGRGAHDEQYF.